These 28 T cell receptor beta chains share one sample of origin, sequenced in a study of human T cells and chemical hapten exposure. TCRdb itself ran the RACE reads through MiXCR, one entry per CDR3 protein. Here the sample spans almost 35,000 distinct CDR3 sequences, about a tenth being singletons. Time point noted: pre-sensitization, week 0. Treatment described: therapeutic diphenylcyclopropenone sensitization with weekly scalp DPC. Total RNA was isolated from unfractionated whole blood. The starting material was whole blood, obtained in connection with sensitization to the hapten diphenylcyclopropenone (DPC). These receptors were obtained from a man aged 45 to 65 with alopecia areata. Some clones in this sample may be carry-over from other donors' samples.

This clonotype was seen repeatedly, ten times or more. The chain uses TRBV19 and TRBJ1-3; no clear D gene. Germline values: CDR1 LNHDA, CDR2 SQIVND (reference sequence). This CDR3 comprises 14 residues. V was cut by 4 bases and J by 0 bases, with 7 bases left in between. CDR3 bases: TGTGCCAGTAGTAATCAAGCCTCTGGAAACACCATATATTTT. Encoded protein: CASSNQASGNTIYF.

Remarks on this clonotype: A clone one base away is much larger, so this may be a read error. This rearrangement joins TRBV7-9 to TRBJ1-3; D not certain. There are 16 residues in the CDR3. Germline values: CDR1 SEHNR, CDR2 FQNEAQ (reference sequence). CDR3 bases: TGTGCCAGCAGGTTAGGATTGGCCACCTCTGGAAACACCATATATTTT. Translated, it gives CASRLGLATSGNTIYF.

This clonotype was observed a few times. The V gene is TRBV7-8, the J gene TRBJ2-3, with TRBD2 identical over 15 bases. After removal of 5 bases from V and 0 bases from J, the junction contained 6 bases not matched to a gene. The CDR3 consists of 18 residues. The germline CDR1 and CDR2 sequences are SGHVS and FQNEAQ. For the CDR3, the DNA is TGTGCCAGCAGCAACGGACTAGCGGGAGGGCGGAGCACAGATACGCAGTATTTT. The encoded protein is CASSNGLAGGRSTDTQYF.

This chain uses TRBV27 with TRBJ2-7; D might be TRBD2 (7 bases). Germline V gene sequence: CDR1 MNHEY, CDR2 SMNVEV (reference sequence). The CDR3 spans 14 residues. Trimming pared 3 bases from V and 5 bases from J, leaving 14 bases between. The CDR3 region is CASSFGGAVDEQYF. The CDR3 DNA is TGTGCCAGCAGTTTTGGGGGGGCGGTGGACGAGCAGTACTTC.

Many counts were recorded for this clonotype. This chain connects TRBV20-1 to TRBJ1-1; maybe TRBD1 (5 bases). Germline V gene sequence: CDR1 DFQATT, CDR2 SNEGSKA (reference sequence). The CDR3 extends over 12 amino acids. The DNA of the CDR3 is TGCAGGGGTAGAGTGGGGGAGATGGTAGCTTTCTTT. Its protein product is CRGRVGEMVAFF.

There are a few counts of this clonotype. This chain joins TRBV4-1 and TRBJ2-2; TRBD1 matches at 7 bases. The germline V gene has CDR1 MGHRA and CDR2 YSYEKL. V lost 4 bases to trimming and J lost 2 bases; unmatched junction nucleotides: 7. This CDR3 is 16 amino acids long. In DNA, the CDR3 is TGCGCCAGCAGCCTCCGGGACAGCTTAAACACCGGGGAGCTGTTTTTT. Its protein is CASSLRDSLNTGELFF.

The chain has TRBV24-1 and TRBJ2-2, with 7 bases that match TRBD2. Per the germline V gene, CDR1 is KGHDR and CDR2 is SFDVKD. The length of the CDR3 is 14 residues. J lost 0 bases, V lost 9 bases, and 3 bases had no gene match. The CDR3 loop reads CATEAGANTGELFF. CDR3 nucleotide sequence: TGTGCCACCGAGGCGGGGGCGAACACCGGGGAGCTGTTTTTT.

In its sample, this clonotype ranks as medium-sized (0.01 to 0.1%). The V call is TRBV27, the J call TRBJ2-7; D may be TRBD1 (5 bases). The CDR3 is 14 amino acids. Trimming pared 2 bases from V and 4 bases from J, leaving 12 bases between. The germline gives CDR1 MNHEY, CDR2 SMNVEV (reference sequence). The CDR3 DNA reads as TGTGCCAGCAGTTTAGCCAGGGTGGGGTACGAGCAGTACTTC. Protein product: CASSLARVGYEQYF.

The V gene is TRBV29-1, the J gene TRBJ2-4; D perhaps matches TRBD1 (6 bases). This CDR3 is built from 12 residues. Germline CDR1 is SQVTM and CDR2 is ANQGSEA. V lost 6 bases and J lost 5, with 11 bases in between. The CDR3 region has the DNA TGCAGCGTCGGGCCAGGGGAAAACATTCAGTACTTC. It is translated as CSVGPGENIQYF.

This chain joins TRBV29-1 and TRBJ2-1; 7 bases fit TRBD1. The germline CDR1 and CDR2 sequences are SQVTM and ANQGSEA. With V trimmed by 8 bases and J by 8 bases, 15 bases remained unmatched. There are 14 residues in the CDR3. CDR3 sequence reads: CSTQGDTLSDEQFF. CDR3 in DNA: TGCAGCACGCAGGGGGACACCCTTTCGGATGAGCAGTTCTTC.

The CDR3 coding sequence is TGCGCCAGCAGCCAAGATCAGACTATTGGGACTGAAGCTTTCTTT. It is translated as CASSQDQTIGTEAFF. The chain has TRBV4-3 and TRBJ1-1; D is ambiguous. Germline lookup yields CDR1 LGHNA and CDR2 YSLEER. V lost 0 bases to trimming and J lost 5 bases, with 13 bases between them. There are 15 residues in the CDR3.

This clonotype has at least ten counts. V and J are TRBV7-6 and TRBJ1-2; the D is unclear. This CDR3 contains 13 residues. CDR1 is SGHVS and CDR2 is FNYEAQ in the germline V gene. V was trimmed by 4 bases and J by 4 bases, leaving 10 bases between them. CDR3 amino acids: CASSSTGRYGYTF. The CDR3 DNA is TGTGCCAGCAGCTCTACGGGCCGCTATGGCTACACCTTC.

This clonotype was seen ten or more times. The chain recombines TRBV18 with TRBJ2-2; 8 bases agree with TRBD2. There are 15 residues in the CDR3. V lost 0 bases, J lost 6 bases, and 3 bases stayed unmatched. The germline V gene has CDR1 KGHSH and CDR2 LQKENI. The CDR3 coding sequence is TGTGCCAGCTCACCACCCGCGGGAGGCTCCGGGGAGCTGTTTTTT. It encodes CASSPPAGGSGELFF.

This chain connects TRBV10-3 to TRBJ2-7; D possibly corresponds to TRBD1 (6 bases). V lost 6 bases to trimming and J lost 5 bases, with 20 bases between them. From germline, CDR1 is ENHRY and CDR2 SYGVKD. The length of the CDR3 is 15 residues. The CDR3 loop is CAISGGSGVGNEQYF. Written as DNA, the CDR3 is TGTGCCATCAGCGGAGGCTCAGGGGTAGGAAACGAGCAGTACTTC.

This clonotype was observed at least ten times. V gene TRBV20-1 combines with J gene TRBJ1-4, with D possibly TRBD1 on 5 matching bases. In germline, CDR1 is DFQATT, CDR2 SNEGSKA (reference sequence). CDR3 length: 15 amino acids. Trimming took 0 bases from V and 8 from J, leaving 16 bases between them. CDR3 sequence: CSARDTMGQWEKLFF. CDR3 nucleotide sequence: TGCAGTGCTAGAGATACAATGGGGCAGTGGGAAAAACTGTTTTTT.

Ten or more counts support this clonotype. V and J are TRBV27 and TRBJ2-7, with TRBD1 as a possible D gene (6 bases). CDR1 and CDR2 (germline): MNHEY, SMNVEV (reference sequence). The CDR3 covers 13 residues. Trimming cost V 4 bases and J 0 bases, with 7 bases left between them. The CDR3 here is CASSWDNSYEQYF. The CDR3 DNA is TGTGCCAGCAGTTGGGACAACTCCTACGAGCAGTACTTC.

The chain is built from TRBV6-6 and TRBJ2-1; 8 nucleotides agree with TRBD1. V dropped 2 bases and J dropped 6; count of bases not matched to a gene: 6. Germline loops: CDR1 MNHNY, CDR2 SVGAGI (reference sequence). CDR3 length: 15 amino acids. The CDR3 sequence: CASSYPRDRLNEQFF. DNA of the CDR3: TGTGCCAGCAGTTACCCCCGGGACAGGCTCAATGAGCAGTTCTTC.

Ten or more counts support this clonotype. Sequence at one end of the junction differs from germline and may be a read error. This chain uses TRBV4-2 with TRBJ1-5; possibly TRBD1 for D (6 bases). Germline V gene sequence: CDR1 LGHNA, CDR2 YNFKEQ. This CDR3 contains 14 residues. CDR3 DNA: TGTGCCAGCAACCAAGGGGGTAGCAATCAGCCCCAGCATTTT. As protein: CASNQGGSNQPQHF.

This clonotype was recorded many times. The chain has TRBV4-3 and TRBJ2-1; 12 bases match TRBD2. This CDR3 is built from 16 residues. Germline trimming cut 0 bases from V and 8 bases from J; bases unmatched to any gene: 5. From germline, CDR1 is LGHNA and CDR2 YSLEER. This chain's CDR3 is CASSQDSASGRDEQFF. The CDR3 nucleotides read TGCGCCAGCAGCCAAGATTCGGCTAGCGGGAGGGATGAGCAGTTCTTC.

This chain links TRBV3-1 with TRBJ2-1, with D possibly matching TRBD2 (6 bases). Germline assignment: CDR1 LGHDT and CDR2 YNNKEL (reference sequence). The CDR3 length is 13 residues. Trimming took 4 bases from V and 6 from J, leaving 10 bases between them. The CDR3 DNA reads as TGTGCCAGCAGCCGTGGGACTGTCAATGAGCAGTTCTTC. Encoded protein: CASSRGTVNEQFF.

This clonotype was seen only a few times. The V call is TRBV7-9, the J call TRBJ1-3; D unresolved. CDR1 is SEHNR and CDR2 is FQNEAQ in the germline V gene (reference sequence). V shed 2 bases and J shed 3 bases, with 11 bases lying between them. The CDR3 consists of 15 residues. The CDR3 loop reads CASSLFRRDGNTIYF. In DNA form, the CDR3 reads TGTGCCAGCAGCTTATTCAGGAGGGATGGAAACACCATATATTTT. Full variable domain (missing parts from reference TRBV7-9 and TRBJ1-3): DTGVSQNPRHKITKRGQNVTFRCDPISEHNRLYWYRQTLGQGPEFLTYFQNEAQLEKSRLLSDRFSAERPKGSFSTLEIQRTEQGDSAMYLCASSLFRRDGNTIYFGEGSWLTVV.

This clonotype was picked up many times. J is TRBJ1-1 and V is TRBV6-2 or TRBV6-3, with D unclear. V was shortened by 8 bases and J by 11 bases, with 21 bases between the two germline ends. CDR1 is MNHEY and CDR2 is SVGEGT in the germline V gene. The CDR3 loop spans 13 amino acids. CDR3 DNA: TGTGCCAGCTACAGATATTCAGGCGGGGAGGCTTTCTTT. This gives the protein CASYRYSGGEAFF.

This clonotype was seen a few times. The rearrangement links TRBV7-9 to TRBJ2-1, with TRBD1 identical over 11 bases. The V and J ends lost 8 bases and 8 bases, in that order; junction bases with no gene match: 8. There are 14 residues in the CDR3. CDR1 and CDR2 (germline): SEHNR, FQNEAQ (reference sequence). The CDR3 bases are TGTGCCAGCCACCGGACAGGGGGCTTGGATGAGCAGTTCTTC. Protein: CASHRTGGLDEQFF.

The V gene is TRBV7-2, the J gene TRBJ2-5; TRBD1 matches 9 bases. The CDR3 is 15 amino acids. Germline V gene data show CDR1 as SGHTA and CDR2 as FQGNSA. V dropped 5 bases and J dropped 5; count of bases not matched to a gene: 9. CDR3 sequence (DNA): TGTGCCAGCAGCCCCCAGACAGGGGGAGGGGAGACCCAGTACTTC. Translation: CASSPQTGGGETQYF.

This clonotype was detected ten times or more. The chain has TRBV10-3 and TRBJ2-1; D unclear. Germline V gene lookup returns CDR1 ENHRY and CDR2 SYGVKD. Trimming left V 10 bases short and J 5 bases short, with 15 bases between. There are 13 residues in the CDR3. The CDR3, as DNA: TGTGCCACCCGGCAAAATCCAAACAATGAGCAGTTCTTC. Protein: CATRQNPNNEQFF.

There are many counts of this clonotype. CDR3 amino acids: CASREGPGTYNEQFF. The CDR3 DNA sequence: TGTGCCAGCAGGGAGGGACCAGGGACGTACAATGAGCAGTTCTTC. The chain links TRBV28 to TRBJ2-1; possibly TRBD2 for D (6 bases). Trimming stripped 6 bases from V and 4 bases from J, with 16 bases between. The CDR3 has 15 residues. Germline lookup yields CDR1 MDHEN and CDR2 SYDVKM.

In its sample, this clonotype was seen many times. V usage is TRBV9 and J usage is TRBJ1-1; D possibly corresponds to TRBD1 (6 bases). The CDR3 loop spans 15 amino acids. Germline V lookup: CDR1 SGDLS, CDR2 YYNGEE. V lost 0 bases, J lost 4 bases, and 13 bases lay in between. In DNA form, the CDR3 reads TGTGCCAGCAGCGTAGGTCCGGGGGCGAGCACTGAAGCTTTCTTT. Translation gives CASSVGPGASTEAFF.

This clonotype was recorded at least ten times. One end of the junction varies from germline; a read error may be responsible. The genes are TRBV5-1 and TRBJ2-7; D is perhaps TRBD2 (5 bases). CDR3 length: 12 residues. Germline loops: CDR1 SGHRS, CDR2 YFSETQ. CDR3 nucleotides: TGCGCCAGCAGACCGGACTCCCACGAGCAGTACTTC. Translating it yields CASRPDSHEQYF.